The TCR beta chain described here comes from a study of T cells expressing NK-cell markers. For the study at large: Sorted CD3+CD56+NKG2C+, CD3+CD56+NKG2C- and CD3+CD56-NKG2C+ T cells provided the TCR beta repertoires. Eight donors were sequenced, seven testing HCMV-seropositive and one testing seronegative.

As concerns this clonotype: Its antigen is unknown.

Germline V lookup: CDR1 KGHDR, CDR2 SFDVKD. CDR3 size: 18 residues. Study-level results: No clear determination of HCMV specificity was made for expanded NKG2C+ T cell clones.

TCRdb re-called the 5' RACE reads and shows each CDR3 protein once, DNA omitted. Recorded for this sample: a few hundred thousand distinct CDR3 sequences. The sample consisted of blood T cells: a sorted CD56 or NKG2C T cell subset, CD4+ or CD8+ T cells, or bulk PBMC T cells (not recorded which). V is TRBV24-1 and J is TRBJ2-2; TCRdb lists TRBD2, though no DNA is available to test this call. This clonotype was obtained from a woman aged 45-65 years in good health. The CDR3 spells CATSDPPGGASNTGELFF.